Given below is one T cell receptor beta chain in context. The data originate from a study of blood T cell repertoires in COVID-19. Clones were read by immunoSEQ multiplex PCR, and TCRdb kept only the in-frame ones, dropping some. This table holds under 500,000 clones, nearly 90% found once. Enrollees, about 18 to 90 years old, lived in approximately 25 US areas. Cohorts were determined from participant-reported clinical history. V lost 4 bases and J 0 bases, leaving 12 bases between the germline ends. Germline V gene lookup returns CDR1 MNHEY and CDR2 SVGAGI. The CDR3 has 16 residues. The sequence was collected from a woman between 18 and 29 years old with acute COVID-19. The sequenced material came from PBMCs or T cells enriched from blood (not recorded which). The V gene is TRBV6-5, the J gene TRBJ1-4; D is unclear. The CDR3 nucleotides read TGTGCCAGCAGTTTAACACCAGGTGCAACTAATGAAAAACTGTTTTTT. Amino acid sequence: CASSLTPGATNEKLFF.